This section outlines one T cell receptor beta chain sequence together with its context. Its recognized antigen is unknown. Nothing much larger sits one base from this clone, and base qualities are not available. The cohort was made up of 666 healthy bone marrow donors. At the time of sampling, all cohort members were nominally healthy, though unrecorded immune exposures were likely present. The donor tested CMV seronegative and was one of the 352 seronegative cohort members. A peripheral blood sample was provided by each donor, and peripheral blood mononuclear cells were used for TCR beta sequencing. The Qiagen DNeasy Blood Extraction Kit was used to extract genomic DNA from the blood cell samples. This entry comes from a study of cytomegalovirus exposure and HLA in healthy donors (dated by TCRdb to 2017 to 2019). At the level of the whole study: An earlier analysis of some 500 of the donors reported about 290 Gb of sequence data and some 100 million unique TCR beta sequences from about 179 million T cells. In a later analysis, previously published TCR beta repertoires from more than 500 donors were re-analyzed and high-resolution HLA genotyping was added so that TCR occurrence patterns could be studied. Using immunosequencing, the study profiled T cell repertoires from 500 to 800 subjects and related those repertoires to cytomegalovirus serostatus. Rather than drawing on any new phenotypic data, the later analysis identified candidate immune exposures from TCR beta sequences and the way those sequences occurred across donors. Typing coverage differed by locus: A, B, C, DRB1 and DQB1 were typed in about 620-640 donors, DQA1 in about 500, DPA1 in nearly 610, and DPB1 in roughly 470. The study aimed to test whether cataloging public T cell receptors could reveal signatures of past pathogen exposure. Among the roughly 390 genotyped donors, approximately 77% belonged to the genetic ancestry cluster associated with self-reported Caucasian donors. Besides the first cohort of 550 to 750 subjects, a separate validation cohort made up of over 95 different subjects was used. All discovery cohort repertoires had been generated using a single sequencing platform. Roughly 5 DR-DQ haplotypes were handled as single units for association and clustering, since linkage in the cohort was strong. High-throughput TCR immunosequencing, statistical association of individual TCRs with disease status, and machine learning were combined to predict cytomegalovirus infection status. On average, roughly 240,000 unique TCR beta nucleotide sequences were sequenced per donor among more than 350 genotyped donors of the cohort, with about 17% of those sequences being non-productive. Alongside the repertoire data, information on donor age, sex, ethnicity and CMV serostatus was compiled. Genome-wide SNP genotypes for about 55% of the roughly 670 donors were used in a later genetic analysis, which treated that subset as a discovery cohort. To decide whether each TCR beta V gene segment behaved as functional or pseudogenic, an earlier analysis of some 600 of the donors relied on high-throughput TCR beta sequencing. Both class I and class II loci were covered by HLA typing, at four-digit resolution. About 310 gigabases of sequencing data and 78 million or so unique TCR sequences were included in an early release covering about 620 HLA-typed donors. Broader findings and caveats from the paper: Sequencing depth was assumed to be roughly uniform across donors in the presence/absence analyses, though that assumption may not hold. Because HLA typing was missing for some donors at each locus, association tests included only the typed subset. In a later genetic analysis, a missense DCLRE1C variant was associated with V-gene and J-gene trimming of TCR beta chains, and the association was replicated in an independent cohort. A further reported finding was that TCR beta sequences accurately predicted the HLA-A and HLA-B alleles for most subjects in the first cohort. An earlier analysis of several hundred of the donors showed that most TCR beta V segments appeared in productive rearrangements either about 87% or about 30% of the time, which broadly matched IMGT annotations. A later analysis found that most CMV-associated TCR beta chains appeared HLA-restricted, with HLA associations seemingly driven largely by CMV exposure. A later analysis found that HLA-associated TCR beta chains were more clonally expanded and had lower generation probabilities than equally common non-associated chains. Three of the identified cytomegalovirus-associated TCR beta chains were confirmed in vitro to be specific for cytomegalovirus antigens. About 15 rarely observed V segments, including chromosome 9 orphons, were excluded from the earlier analysis of a few hundred of the donors because counts were too low. It was suggested by the authors that the approach could potentially be generalized to other disease states and immunological phenotypes. Assigning TCR associations to individual alleles was difficult when HLA alleles, especially DR and DQ, strongly co-occurred. A cluster of highly shared sequence variants was judged likely to represent a technical artifact of the sequencing pipeline. Several of the top co-occurrence clusters appeared to be linked to parvovirus B19, influenza, CMV and Epstein-Barr virus, according to a later analysis. A later genetic analysis reported fewer N-insertions in productive TCRs among donors in an Asian-associated ancestry cluster than the roughly 700-donor mean. Most TCR sequences were observed very rarely across donors, whereas some public TCRs were present in many individuals. According to a later analysis, TCR association rates differed among HLA loci, with DRB1 alleles showing the most associated TCRs and HLA-C alleles showing the fewest. Cytomegalovirus status was reported to be diagnosed by the classifier with high specificity and sensitivity in both the original and validation cohorts. Specific HLA alleles were associated with about 17,000 TCR beta sequences at a false discovery rate of 0.05 in a later analysis. Linkage disequilibrium might explain the correlated functional status among segregating V segments, but an unknown experimental factor could not be ruled out. The cohort was sequenced for TCR beta chains only, and without alpha or paired-chain data the features that could be detected were limited. CMV serostatus was the only immune exposure information available for the cohort. The study gave a list of over 150 TCR beta chains associated with cytomegalovirus.

The library relied on the immunoSEQ multiplex PCR assay. The multiplex PCR relied on a mix of 60 forward primers for TCR Vbeta segments and 13 reverse primers for TCR Jbeta segments. A multiplex PCR assay on genomic DNA amplified the CDR3 region of rearranged TCR beta genes. On the Illumina HiSeq System, the amplified TCR beta libraries were sequenced as 87-base-pair reads. Turning to the authors' computational methods: Across the 700 or so repertoires, a later analysis counted roughly 84 million unique TCR beta chains, 9.5 million to 12 million of which were shared by at least two donors. To remove PCR and sequencing errors, raw reads were error-corrected and collapsed into unique sequences using a nearest-neighbor algorithm that merged closely related sequences. Alignment of CDR3 sequences to IMGT reference sequences was used to assign V, D and J gene segments. For a sequence to be retained, a match of at least six nucleotides to both a V gene segment and a J gene segment was required. A rearrangement was called productive if the CDR3 had no stop codons and remained in frame with V and J, and every other rearrangement was called non-productive. Following IMGT convention, CDR3 was defined as the stretch from the second conserved V-encoded cysteine to the conserved J-encoded phenylalanine. In an earlier analysis of 587 of the donors, sequences lacking an unambiguous match to a single V gene segment were excluded. An earlier analysis of several hundred of the donors called V segments functional above 56.7% productive rearrangements and segregating when the between-donor standard deviation exceeded 5%. A statistical classification framework was developed to diagnose cytomegalovirus status using the catalog of TCR beta chain sequences. A later analysis assigned V and J genes by comparing TCR nucleotide sequences with IMGT/GENE-DB human TR gene sequences. A later analysis assigned CDR3 sequences and most-parsimonious VDJ recombination scenarios with the TCRdist pipeline. A later analysis defined each TCR beta chain by its CDR3 amino acid sequence plus V-gene family, and excluded reads lacking a unique V-gene family. To address suspected cross-contamination and a sequencing artifact, a later analysis removed 592 highly shared, low-generation-probability nucleotide sequences. For each public chain, a later analysis derived a clonal expansion index from normalized ranks of inferred template counts within each repertoire. Generation probabilities in a later analysis came from a VDJ recombination model fitted to out-of-frame rearrangements, and those results were checked against IGoR. A later analysis scored TCR-TCR, TCR-HLA and TCR-CMV co-occurrence with hypergeometric tests, applying a repertoire-size bias correction to TCR pairs. A later analysis estimated false discovery rates by permuting HLA or CMV assignments 20 times. In a later analysis, co-occurring TCRs were grouped with DBSCAN, and TCRdist sequence similarity was added when clustering was performed within HLA-allele-positive subsets. Repertoires with fewer than 30,000 or more than 120,000 public chains, plus five repertoires with anomalous nucleotide sharing, were excluded from co-occurrence clustering. Imported from immuneACCESS, the table was reduced by TCRdb to in-frame sequences with V and J called. These copies leave out some clones; in studies compared against another copy, an unresolved V gene accounts for under half, and the cause of the remainder is not known. V, J and clone size were drawn from that table, and D and trimming were deduced from the DNA. The sample table holds 170,000 or so clones, of which 84% were seen once. The ten largest clones add up to 0.38% of the sample.

This clonotype was obtained from a boy aged 2-9 years in good health and CMV-seronegative. The material sequenced was PBMCs.

In nucleotides, the sequence is TGCGCCAGCAGCGCAAGCGGGAGCACAGATACGCAGTATTTT. Its translation is CASSASGSTDTQYF. The chain was built from TRBV5-1 and TRBJ2-3; tentative D gene TRBD2, with 6 bases matching. The V end loses 4 bases and the J end loses 0 bases, and a stretch of 9 bases separates them. From a lookup of the germline V gene, CDR1 and CDR2 are SGHRS and YFSETQ. From the cysteine through the phenylalanine, the CDR3 covers 14 amino acids. Only the CDR3 region is kept as DNA, spanning 42 bases read in frame from base 1. Beyond the CDR3, the reference TRBV5-1 and TRBJ2-3 genes provide the residues; the full variable domain reads: KAGVTQTPRYLIKTRGQQVTLSCSPISGHRSVSWYQQTPGQGLQFLFEYFSETQRNKGNFPGRFSGRQFSNSRSEMNVSTLELGDSALYLCASSASGSTDTQYFGPGTRLTVL.